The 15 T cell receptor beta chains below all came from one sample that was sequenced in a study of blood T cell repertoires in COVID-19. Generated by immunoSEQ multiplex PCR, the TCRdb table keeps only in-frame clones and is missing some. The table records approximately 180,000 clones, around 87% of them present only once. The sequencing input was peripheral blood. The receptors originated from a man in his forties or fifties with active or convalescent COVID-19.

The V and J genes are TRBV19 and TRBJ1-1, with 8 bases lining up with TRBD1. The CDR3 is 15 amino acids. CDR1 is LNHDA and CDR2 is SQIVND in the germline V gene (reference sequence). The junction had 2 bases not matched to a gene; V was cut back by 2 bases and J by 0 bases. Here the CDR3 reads CASSIQGAMNTEAFF. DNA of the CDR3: TGTGCCAGTAGTATACAGGGGGCCATGAACACTGAAGCTTTCTTT.

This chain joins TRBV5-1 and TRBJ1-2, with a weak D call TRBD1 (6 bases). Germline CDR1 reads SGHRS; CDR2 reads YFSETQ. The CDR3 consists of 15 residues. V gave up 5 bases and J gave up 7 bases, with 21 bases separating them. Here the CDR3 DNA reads TGCGCCAGCAGAGACAGGAACCCCTTCTGGGGTGGCTACACCTTC. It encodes CASRDRNPFWGGYTF.

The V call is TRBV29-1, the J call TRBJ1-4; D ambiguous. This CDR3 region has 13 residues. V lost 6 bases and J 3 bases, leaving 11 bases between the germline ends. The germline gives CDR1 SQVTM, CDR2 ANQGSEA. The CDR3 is CSVSISSNEKLFF. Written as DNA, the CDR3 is TGCAGCGTCTCAATCAGTTCTAATGAAAAACTGTTTTTT. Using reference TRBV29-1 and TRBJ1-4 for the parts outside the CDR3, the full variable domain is SAVISQKPSRDICQRGTSLTIQCQVDSQVTMMFWYRQQPGQSLTLIATANQGSEATYESGFVIDKFPISRPNLTFSTLTVSNMSPEDSSIYLCSVSISSNEKLFFGSGTQLSVL.

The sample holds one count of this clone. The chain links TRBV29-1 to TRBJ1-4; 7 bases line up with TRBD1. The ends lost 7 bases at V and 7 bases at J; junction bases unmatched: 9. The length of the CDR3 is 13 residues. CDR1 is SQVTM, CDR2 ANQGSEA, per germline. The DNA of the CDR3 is TGCAGCGCAAAGACAGGGCGGACTGAAAAACTGTTTTTT. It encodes CSAKTGRTEKLFF.

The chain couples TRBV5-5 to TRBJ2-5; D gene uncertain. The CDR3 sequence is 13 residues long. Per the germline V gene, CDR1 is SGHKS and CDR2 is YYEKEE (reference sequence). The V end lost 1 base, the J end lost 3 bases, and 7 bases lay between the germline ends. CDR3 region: CASSLINEETQYF. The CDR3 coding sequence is TGTGCCAGCAGCTTGATAAATGAAGAGACCCAGTACTTC. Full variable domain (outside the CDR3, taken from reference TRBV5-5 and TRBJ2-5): DAGVTQSPTHLIKTRGQQVTLRCSPISGHKSVSWYQQVLGQGPQFIFQYYEKEERGRGNFPDRFSARQFPNYSSELNVNALLLGDSALYLCASSLINEETQYFGPGTRLLVL.

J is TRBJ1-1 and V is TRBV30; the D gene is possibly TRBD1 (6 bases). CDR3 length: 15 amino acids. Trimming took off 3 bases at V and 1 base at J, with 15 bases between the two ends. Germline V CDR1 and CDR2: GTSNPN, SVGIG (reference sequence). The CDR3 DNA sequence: TGTGCCTGGAGATTTGGACCAGGGGCGAACACTGAAGCTTTCTTT. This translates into CAWRFGPGANTEAFF.

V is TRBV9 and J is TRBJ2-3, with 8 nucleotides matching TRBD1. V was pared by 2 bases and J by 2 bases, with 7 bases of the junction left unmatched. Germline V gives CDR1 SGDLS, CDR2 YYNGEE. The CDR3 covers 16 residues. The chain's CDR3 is CASSVKTGAYTDTQYF. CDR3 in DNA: TGTGCCAGCAGCGTTAAGACAGGGGCCTACACAGATACGCAGTATTTT.

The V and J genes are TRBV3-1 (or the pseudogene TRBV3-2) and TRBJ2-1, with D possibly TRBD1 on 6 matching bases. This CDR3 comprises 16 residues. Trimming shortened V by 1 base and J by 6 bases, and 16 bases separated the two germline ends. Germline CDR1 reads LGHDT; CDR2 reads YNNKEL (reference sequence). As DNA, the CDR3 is TGTGCCAGCAGCCAAGTGGTGGGGGCTAGAGGCAATGAGCAGTTCTTC. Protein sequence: CASSQVVGARGNEQFF.

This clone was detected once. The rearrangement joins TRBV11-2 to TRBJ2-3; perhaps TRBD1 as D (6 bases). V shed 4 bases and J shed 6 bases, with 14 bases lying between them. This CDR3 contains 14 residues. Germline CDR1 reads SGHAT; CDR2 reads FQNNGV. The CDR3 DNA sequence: TGTGCCAGCAGCTCACCTGGACAGCCGGATACGCAGTATTTT. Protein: CASSSPGQPDTQYF. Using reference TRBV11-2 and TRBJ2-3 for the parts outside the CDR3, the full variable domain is EAGVAQSPRYKIIEKRQSVAFWCNPISGHATLYWYQQILGQGPKLLIQFQNNGVVDDSQLPKDRFSAERLKGVDSTLKIQPAKLEDSAVYLCASSSPGQPDTQYFGPGTRLTVL.

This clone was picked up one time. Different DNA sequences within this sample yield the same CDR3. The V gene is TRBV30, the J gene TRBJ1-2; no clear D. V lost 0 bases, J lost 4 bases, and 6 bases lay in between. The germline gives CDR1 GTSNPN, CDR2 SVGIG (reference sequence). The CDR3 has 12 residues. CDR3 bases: TGTGCCTGGAGTGTCTCCTCCTATGGCTACACCTTC. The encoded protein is CAWSVSSYGYTF.

CDR3 sequence (DNA): TGTGCCAGCAGCCGTGGGCCCGGACAAGAAAATTCACCCCTCCACTTT. This encodes CASSRGPGQENSPLHF. J is TRBJ1-6 and V is TRBV7-6; D is perhaps TRBD1 (5 bases). V was shortened by 5 bases and J by 7 bases, with 18 bases between the two germline ends. CDR1 SGHVS and CDR2 FNYEAQ come from the germline V gene. This CDR3 contains 16 residues. Filled out from reference TRBV7-6 and TRBJ1-6, the complete variable domain reads GAGVSQSPRYKVTKRGQDVALRCDPISGHVSLYWYRQALGQGPEFLTYFNYEAQQDKSGLPNDRFSAERPEGSISTLTIQRTEQRDSAMYRCASSRGPGQENSPLHFGNGTRLTVT.

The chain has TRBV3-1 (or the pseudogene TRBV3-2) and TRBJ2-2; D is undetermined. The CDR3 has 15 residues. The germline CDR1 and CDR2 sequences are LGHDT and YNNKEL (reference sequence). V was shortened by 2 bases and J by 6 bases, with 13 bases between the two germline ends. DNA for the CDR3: TGTGCCAGCAGCCAAAGTGAGCTTTGGTCCGGGGAGCTGTTTTTT. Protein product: CASSQSELWSGELFF.

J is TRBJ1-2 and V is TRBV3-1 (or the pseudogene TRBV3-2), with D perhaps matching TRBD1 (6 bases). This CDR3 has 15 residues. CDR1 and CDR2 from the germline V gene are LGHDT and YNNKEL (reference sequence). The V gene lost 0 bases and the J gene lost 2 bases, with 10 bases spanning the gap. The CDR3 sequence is CASSQDGGQNYGYTF. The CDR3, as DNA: TGTGCCAGCAGCCAAGATGGGGGCCAAAACTATGGCTACACCTTC.

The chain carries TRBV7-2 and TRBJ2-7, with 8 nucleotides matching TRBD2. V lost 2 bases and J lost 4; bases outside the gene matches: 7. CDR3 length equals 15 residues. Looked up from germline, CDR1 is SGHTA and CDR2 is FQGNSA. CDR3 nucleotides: TGTGCCAGCAGCTTAACTCCGGGGGGGCCGTACGAGCAGTACTTC. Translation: CASSLTPGGPYEQYF.

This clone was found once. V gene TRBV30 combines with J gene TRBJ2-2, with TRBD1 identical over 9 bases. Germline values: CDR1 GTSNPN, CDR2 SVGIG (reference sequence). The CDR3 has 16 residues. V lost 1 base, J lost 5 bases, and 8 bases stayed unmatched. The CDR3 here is CAWSGTSGTGTGELFF. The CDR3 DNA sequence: TGTGCCTGGAGTGGGACTTCCGGGACAGGGACCGGGGAGCTGTTTTTT.